The 23 T cell receptor beta chains given below trace back to one sample, sequenced in a study of T cell responses to AZD1222 COVID-19 vaccine. Clones were sequenced by immunoSEQ multiplex PCR, and TCRdb holds only the in-frame ones, with some missing. The table includes roughly 140,000 clones, more than 75% detected once. Material: peripheral blood, obtained on day 0 of AZD1222 vaccination. The receptors stem from an adult in good health.

The genes are TRBV28 and TRBJ1-1; D is perhaps TRBD1 (6 bases). Germline assignment: CDR1 MDHEN and CDR2 SYDVKM. The CDR3 has 15 residues. The germline V and J ends were trimmed by 3 bases and 3 bases, with 14 bases remaining between them. The CDR3 is CASSFLGQGYTEAFF. CDR3 nucleotide sequence: TGTGCCAGCAGTTTTTTGGGGCAGGGGTACACTGAAGCTTTCTTT.

J is TRBJ1-2 and V is TRBV7-8; maybe TRBD1 (6 bases). This CDR3 has 12 amino acids. The germline V and J ends were trimmed by 5 bases and 9 bases, with 13 bases remaining between them. CDR1 and CDR2 from the germline V gene are SGHVS and FQNEAQ. The DNA for the CDR3 is TGTGCCAGCAGCCCAACAGGGTACAGCTACACCTTC. It is translated as CASSPTGYSYTF.

V and J are TRBV10-3 and TRBJ2-7; the match to TRBD1 covers 9 bases. Germline V gene data show CDR1 as ENHRY and CDR2 as SYGVKD. This CDR3 spans 14 amino acids. V lost 6 bases and J lost 0; bases outside the gene matches: 3. The CDR3 loop is CAISGTGSSYEQYF. The CDR3 DNA follows: TGTGCCATCAGCGGGACAGGGAGCTCCTACGAGCAGTACTTC.

The chain is built from TRBV28 and TRBJ1-1; D may be TRBD1 (5 bases). The CDR3 is made up of 13 amino acids. V was cut by 0 bases and J by 3 bases, with 5 bases left in between. Germline CDR1 is MDHEN and CDR2 is SYDVKM. CDR3 sequence reads: CASSLWGDTEAFF. CDR3 sequence (DNA): TGTGCCAGCAGTTTATGGGGGGACACTGAAGCTTTCTTT.

V is TRBV6-5 and J is TRBJ1-2; 11 bases agree with TRBD1. The CDR3 consists of 16 residues. Germline V gene data show CDR1 as MNHEY and CDR2 as SVGAGI. The V gene end was trimmed by 1 base and the J gene end by 1 base; junction bases not matched to a gene: 2. CDR3 sequence reads: CASSYFGTGGNYGYTF. CDR3 coding DNA: TGTGCCAGCAGTTACTTCGGGACAGGGGGTAACTATGGCTACACCTTC.

This clone showed up just a few times. Other DNA sequences of this sample code for an identical CDR3. In DNA form, the CDR3 reads TGTGCCAGCGGCTACAATGAGCAGTTCTTC. Protein product: CASGYNEQFF. The chain uses TRBV27 and TRBJ2-1; unclear D gene. Germline V gene lookup returns CDR1 MNHEY and CDR2 SMNVEV (reference sequence). V lost 8 bases to trimming and J lost 3 bases, with 2 bases between them. CDR3 size: 10 residues.

The chain employs TRBV19 and TRBJ1-5; D remains ambiguous. The CDR3 totals 12 residues. Germline V gene data show CDR1 as LNHDA and CDR2 as SQIVND (reference sequence). The ends were cut back, 4 bases at V and 4 bases at J, with 5 bases in the middle. CDR3 loop: CASSKVNQPQHF. DNA of the CDR3: TGTGCCAGTAGTAAGGTGAATCAGCCCCAGCATTTT.

The chain employs TRBV10-2 and TRBJ1-5, with a possible D match to TRBD1 (5 bases). CDR1 and CDR2 (germline): WSHSY, SAAADI. This CDR3 has 12 residues. V was clipped by 10 bases and J by 2 bases, with 9 bases between them. The CDR3 nucleotides read TGCGCCACCGGGACGGGCAATCAGCCCCAGCATTTT. This sequence encodes CATGTGNQPQHF.

For the CDR3, the DNA is TGTGCCAGCAGCGTCAAGGAACGCCCGAATGAGCAGTTCTTC. It is translated as CASSVKERPNEQFF. The gene calls are TRBV9 and TRBJ2-1; D is unresolved. With 2 bases removed from V and 7 bases from J, the gap between germline ends came to 13 bases. Germline CDR1 and CDR2: SGDLS and YYNGEE. There are 14 residues in the CDR3.

The V call is TRBV4-1, the J call TRBJ2-3, with 10 positions matching TRBD2. The germline V gene encodes CDR1 MGHRA and CDR2 YSYEKL. The CDR3 has 17 residues. With V trimmed by 1 base and J by 3 bases, 7 bases remained unmatched. CDR3 nucleotide sequence: TGCGCCAGCAGCCAAGCCGTTATTAGCGGGAGGACAGATACGCAGTATTTT. Translation gives CASSQAVISGRTDTQYF.

The chain has TRBV28 and TRBJ1-2; 8 bases are a match to TRBD1. This CDR3 region has 15 residues. V gave up 1 base and J gave up 6 bases; unmatched junction bases: 7. Germline V gene lookup returns CDR1 MDHEN and CDR2 SYDVKM. The CDR3 sequence: CASSLSAGGADGYTF. The CDR3 DNA reads as TGTGCCAGCAGTTTATCGGCAGGGGGCGCCGATGGCTACACCTTC.

This clone was observed a handful of times. J is TRBJ2-7 and V is TRBV18; 10 bases line up with TRBD1. The V and J ends lost 5 bases and 2 bases, in that order; junction bases with no gene match: 6. The CDR3 sequence is 15 residues long. Germline V gene sequence: CDR1 KGHSH, CDR2 LQKENI. The CDR3 spells CASSLTGGITYEQYF. The CDR3 DNA follows: TGTGCCAGCTCATTGACAGGGGGCATAACCTACGAGCAGTACTTC.

This chain joins TRBV19 and TRBJ2-2; D possibly uses TRBD1 or TRBD2 (6 bases each). V was clipped by 10 bases and J by 4 bases, with 22 bases between them. Germline V lookup: CDR1 LNHDA, CDR2 SQIVND (reference sequence). The CDR3 length is 16 residues. CDR3 in amino acids: CAISSLSGGPTGELFF. CDR3 DNA: TGTGCCATCAGCAGCCTTTCTGGGGGGCCCACCGGGGAGCTGTTTTTT.

This clone occurred a few times. The V and J genes are TRBV19 and TRBJ1-5; tentative D call: TRBD1 (5 bases). This CDR3 contains 15 residues. Germline loops: CDR1 LNHDA, CDR2 SQIVND (reference sequence). V shed 3 bases and J shed 1 base, with 10 bases lying between them. CDR3 in amino acids: CASSMMGVSNQPQHF. The DNA of the CDR3 is TGTGCCAGTAGTATGATGGGGGTGAGCAATCAGCCCCAGCATTTT.

In nucleotides, the CDR3 is TGTGCCAGCAGCTTCGAGCCGTCGGAGACCCAGTACTTC. Protein product: CASSFEPSETQYF. V and J are TRBV7-6 and TRBJ2-5; D call uncertain. The CDR3 spans 13 residues. The germline V gene has CDR1 SGHVS and CDR2 FNYEAQ. V was pared by 3 bases and J by 5 bases, with 10 bases between.

The chain uses TRBV6-2 or TRBV6-3 and TRBJ2-3; TRBD2 matches 11 bases. Per the germline V gene, CDR1 is MNHEY and CDR2 is SVGEGT. After removal of 2 bases from V and 3 bases from J, the junction contained 10 bases not matched to a gene. This CDR3 spans 18 amino acids. Here the CDR3 DNA reads TGTGCCAGCAGTTACGGGGTAGCGGGAGGGCCTTCAACAGATACGCAGTATTTT. This gives the protein CASSYGVAGGPSTDTQYF.

V is TRBV19 and J is TRBJ2-1, with D perhaps assigned TRBD1 or TRBD2 (5 bases each). The CDR3 runs 14 residues. V lost 1 base to trimming and J lost 2 bases, with 6 bases between them. CDR1 LNHDA and CDR2 SQIVND come from the germline V gene (reference sequence). For the CDR3, the DNA is TGTGCCAGTAGTATAGGGGGACCCTACAATGAGCAGTTCTTC. This codes for CASSIGGPYNEQFF.

There are a few counts of this clone. The chain couples TRBV7-9 to TRBJ1-5; D is unresolved. V was pared by 3 bases and J by 7 bases, with 7 bases between. This CDR3 region has 12 residues. From germline, CDR1 is SEHNR and CDR2 FQNEAQ (reference sequence). CDR3 sequence (DNA): TGTGCCAGCAGCTTCGGAAGGCAGCCCCAGCATTTT. Translating it yields CASSFGRQPQHF.

The rearrangement joins TRBV7-9 to TRBJ2-7, with 7 bases lining up with TRBD1. This CDR3 spans 15 amino acids. V was clipped by 10 bases and J by 0 bases; unmatched bases: 12. Germline loops: CDR1 SEHNR, CDR2 FQNEAQ (reference sequence). DNA of the CDR3: TGTGCCATCGCTCAAGGGGGCCTAGCCTCCTACGAGCAGTACTTC. The encoded protein is CAIAQGGLASYEQYF. Using reference TRBV7-9 and TRBJ2-7 for the parts outside the CDR3, the full variable domain is DTGVSQNPRHKITKRGQNVTFRCDPISEHNRLYWYRQTLGQGPEFLTYFQNEAQLEKSRLLSDRFSAERPKGSFSTLEIQRTEQGDSAMYLCAIAQGGLASYEQYFGPGTRLTVT.

The chain employs TRBV18 and TRBJ2-1; perhaps TRBD2 as D (7 bases). Trimming left V 4 bases short and J 2 bases short, with 21 bases between. The CDR3 is made up of 18 amino acids. Germline CDR1 and CDR2: KGHSH and LQKENI. DNA for the CDR3: TGTGCCAGCTCACTGACGAGGGGGGGCGTAGCGGCCTACAATGAGCAGTTCTTC. It is translated as CASSLTRGGVAAYNEQFF.

The chain has TRBV11-2 and TRBJ2-7, with TRBD2 as a possible D gene (5 bases). CDR3 length equals 12 residues. Deletions cut 6 bases from V and 4 bases from J, with 10 bases between. CDR1 and CDR2 from the germline V gene are SGHAT and FQNNGV. The CDR3 sequence: CASSFRGYEQYF. CDR3 coding DNA: TGTGCCAGCAGTTTTCGGGGTTACGAGCAGTACTTC.

The chain uses TRBV11-2 and TRBJ2-1, with D possibly TRBD2 on 6 matching bases. From germline, CDR1 is SGHAT and CDR2 FQNNGV. The CDR3 has 14 residues. Trimming took off 1 base at V and 8 bases at J, with 12 bases between the two ends. This CDR3 is CASSLVPGADEQFF. Written as DNA, the CDR3 is TGTGCCAGCAGCTTAGTTCCGGGAGCGGATGAGCAGTTCTTC. Filled out from reference TRBV11-2 and TRBJ2-1, the complete variable domain reads EAGVAQSPRYKIIEKRQSVAFWCNPISGHATLYWYQQILGQGPKLLIQFQNNGVVDDSQLPKDRFSAERLKGVDSTLKIQPAKLEDSAVYLCASSLVPGADEQFFGPGTRLTVL.

V and J are TRBV18 and TRBJ2-7; D is possibly TRBD1 or TRBD2 (5 bases each). Germline V lookup: CDR1 KGHSH, CDR2 LQKENI. The V and J ends lost 1 base and 5 bases respectively, with 9 bases between them. This CDR3 is 13 amino acids long. The CDR3 spells CASSPLLGDEQYF. CDR3 nucleotides: TGTGCCAGCTCACCACTGCTGGGGGACGAGCAGTACTTC. The whole variable domain, filled in from reference TRBV18 and TRBJ2-7, reads NAGVMQNPRHLVRRRGQEARLRCSPMKGHSHVYWYRQLPEEGLKFMVYLQKENIIDESGMPKERFSAEFPKEGPSILRIQQVVRGDSAAYFCASSPLLGDEQYFGPGTRLTVT.